This TCR beta chain appears in the sequencing data of a study of OX40 agonist ivuxolimab in advanced cancers. Overall study context: Ivuxolimab was administered intravenously to patients at 0.01 to 10 mg/kg every 2 weeks. Males comprised 82.7% of the group, whose mean age was about 61 years (range 23 to 79). The study, taken as a whole, reports: Researchers did not establish what antigens the expanded peripheral T cells target. The 0.1-3.0 mg/kg partial responders had among the lowest clonal expansion.

The table came from immunoSEQ multiplex PCR; TCRdb's copy has only in-frame clones and leaves some out. The sample carries 100,000 or so clones, approximately 91% recorded once. About this clone: The antigen is not known.

V lost 2 bases, J lost 2 bases, and 8 bases lay in between. In germline, CDR1 is KGHSH, CDR2 LQKENI. The CDR3 contains 14 residues. The V gene is TRBV18, the J gene TRBJ2-3; D call uncertain. This sequence was found in an adult with an advanced solid tumor such as melanoma, head and neck, liver or kidney cancer. Sample: CD4+ or CD8+ T cells sorted from blood, taken in a trial of the OX40 agonist ivuxolimab. CDR3 protein: CASSPARNTDTQYF. DNA for the CDR3: TGTGCCAGCTCACCAGCCAGAAACACAGATACGCAGTATTTT. Based on the CDR3 plus reference TRBV18 and TRBJ2-3, the full variable domain is NAGVMQNPRHLVRRRGQEARLRCSPMKGHSHVYWYRQLPEEGLKFMVYLQKENIIDESGMPKERFSAEFPKEGPSILRIQQVVRGDSAAYFCASSPARNTDTQYFGPGTRLTVL.